The following is a TCR beta chain sequence with its context. This specimen comes from a study of blood T cell repertoires in COVID-19. Background on the study: Spain, Italy and the United States supplied samples that represented acute and convalescent COVID-19. From T cells, B-cell-depleted T cells, or PBMCs came the material, which was cDNA or gDNA.

Authors' data handling: Counts of nucleated cells, estimated from reference gene primer amplification, were obtained. Profiled with immunoSEQ multiplex PCR; TCRdb holds only in-frame clones, not every one. V, J and clone size are those of that table, while D and trimming were read from the DNA. This table has some 250,000 clones, around four fifths appearing once. V shed 5 bases and J 7 bases; nucleotides not matched to a gene: 8. Per the germline V gene, CDR1 is SGHVS and CDR2 is FNYEAQ. This CDR3 contains 16 residues. This chain connects TRBV7-6 to TRBJ2-3; 14 bases fit TRBD2. Sample: peripheral blood. The receptor comes from a man aged 40-49 years with active or convalescent COVID-19. CDR3 coding DNA: TGTGCCAGCAGCCCGGGACTAGCGGGAGAGGTGTATACGCAGTATTTT. Translated, it gives CASSPGLAGEVYTQYF.